Listed below are T cell receptor beta chains from one sample, sequenced in a study of blood T cell repertoires in COVID-19. Sequenced by immunoSEQ multiplex PCR; TCRdb stores in-frame clones only, minus some. The sample includes 150,000 to 200,000 clones, around nine tenths of them seen just once. Sequencing was performed on peripheral blood. The source is a man younger than 35 with active or convalescent COVID-19. The CDR3 runs from the conserved cysteine through the conserved F or W. Each record gives: clone size, D gene, J gene, V gene, CDR3 DNA, CDR3 protein. D genes are given only for firm matches. Clone size is given for some rows only: seen once, a few or many times, or a class if the clone is expanded.

. | . | TRBJ1-2 | TRBV28 | TGTGCCAGCAGCCGAACCGGGACATCATATGGCTACACCTTC | CASSRTGTSYGYTF
. | TRBD1 | TRBJ1-1 | TRBV5-1 | TGCGCCAGCAGCCCTGGGACAGTCACTGAAGCTTTCTTT | CASSPGTVTEAFF
. | TRBD2 | TRBJ2-3 | TRBV19 | TGTGCCAGTAGTATCCTAGCGGGGGTTAGCACAGATACGCAGTATTTT | CASSILAGVSTDTQYF
. | . | TRBJ2-3 | TRBV7-2 | TGTGCCAGCAGCTTCCCAGGAACCACAGATACGCAGTATTTT | CASSFPGTTDTQYF
. | TRBD1 | TRBJ2-7 | TRBV7-9 | TGTGCCAGCAGCTGGGGACAGGGGGCATCCTACGAGCAGTACTTC | CASSWGQGASYEQYF
. | TRBD2 | TRBJ2-1 | TRBV19 | TGTGCCAGTAGTCGGACTAGCGGGGCCTACAATGAGCAGTTCTTC | CASSRTSGAYNEQFF
. | TRBD2 | TRBJ2-5 | TRBV13 | TGTGCCAGCAGACACAGGCCTAGCGGGGACCAAGAGACCCAGTACTTC | CASRHRPSGDQETQYF
. | TRBD2 | TRBJ2-5 | TRBV5-6 | TGTGCCAGCATCCGAAGGGAGCTAGCGGGGGGGTTCTTCCAAGAGACCCAGTACTTC | CASIRRELAGGFFQETQYF
. | TRBD1 | TRBJ1-2 | TRBV28 | TGTGCCAGCAGTGACGGGACAGGGGGCACCAAGGGGTTTACTAACTATGGCTACACCTTC | CASSDGTGGTKGFTNYGYTF
. | TRBD1 | TRBJ1-5 | TRBV3-1/TRBV3-2 | TGTGCCAGCAGCCAAGATACCGGGACAGCTAATCAGCCCCAGCATTTT | CASSQDTGTANQPQHF
. | TRBD1 | TRBJ1-2 | TRBV9 | TGTGCCAGCAGCGTAGAGGATGCAGGGGGCGCCTATGGCTACACCTTC | CASSVEDAGGAYGYTF
. | TRBD1 | TRBJ1-2 | TRBV6-5 | TGTGCCAGCAGTTACGGGGACAGGGGGCGCGCTGGCTACACCTTC | CASSYGDRGRAGYTF
. | TRBD2 | TRBJ2-1 | TRBV23-1 | TGCGCCAGCAGTCAAATGCGCGCGACTAGCGGGAGGGCCCCTTGGAATGAGCAGTTCTTC | CASSQMRATSGRAPWNEQFF
. | . | TRBJ2-7 | TRBV11-1 | TGTGCCAGCAGCTTAAGCCAGGACAGAACCTACGAGCAGTACTTC | CASSLSQDRTYEQYF
. | . | TRBJ2-2 | TRBV5-1 | TGCGCCAGCAGCACGGGCGGACACCCCGGGGAGCTGTTTTTT | CASSTGGHPGELFF
. | . | TRBJ2-3 | TRBV6-5 | TGTGCCAGCACTCCACCCGGGGGCACAGATACGCAGTATTTT | CASTPPGGTDTQYF
. | . | TRBJ2-2 | TRBV1 | TGCACCAGCGAGGAGACTCTGAACACCGGGGAGCTGTTTTTT | CTSEETLNTGELFF
. | TRBD2 | TRBJ2-1 | TRBV7-8 | TGTGCCAGCAGAAGGACTAGCGGAGATTACAATGAGCAGTTCTTC | CASRRTSGDYNEQFF
. | TRBD1 | TRBJ1-1 | TRBV2 | TGTGCCAGCAGTGGAAAACCCGGGACAGCGAACACTGAAGCTTTCTTT | CASSGKPGTANTEAFF
. | . | TRBJ1-3 | TRBV28 | TGTGCCAGCTGCCTACCTGGAAACACCATATATTTT | CASCLPGNTIYF
once | . | TRBJ1-5 | TRBV2 | TGTGCCAGCACCTTAGTCCCCGGGGTTAATCAGCCCCAGCATTTT | CASTLVPGVNQPQHF
. | TRBD2 | TRBJ2-3 | TRBV6-5 | TGTGCCAGCGGGGCGCGGGGGGGAGGGTCAGATACGCAGTATTTT | CASGARGGGSDTQYF